These T cell receptor beta chains were read from a single sample in a study of T cell responses to AZD1222 COVID-19 vaccine. The protocol was immunoSEQ multiplex PCR, while the TCRdb copy is restricted to in-frame clones and leaves out a portion. Of under 200,000 clones in the sample, roughly 93% are singletons; the top ten hold approximately 0.97%. The sample in question was peripheral blood, obtained on day 0 of AZD1222 vaccination. These receptors originate from an adult in good health. CDR3s include the opening cysteine and the closing phenylalanine or tryptophan. The D gene is left open where the match is weak. Clone size is not always given. Where it is, it says once, few, many or a class for expanded clones.

TRBV28	NA	NA	TRBJ1-2	CASNWEGESGGYTF	TGTGCCAGCAACTGGGAGGGGGAGAGCGGTGGCTACACCTTC
TRBV28	NA	NA	TRBJ2-7	CASSLSADWRIYEQYF	TGTGCCAGCAGTTTATCCGCGGACTGGAGGATATACGAGCAGTACTTC
TRBV10-3	NA	NA	TRBJ2-1	CAISGNTSTYNEQFF	TGTGCCATCAGTGGAAACACCTCGACCTACAATGAGCAGTTCTTC
TRBV4-3	NA	NA	TRBJ2-1	CASSQVASSYNEQFF	TGCGCCAGCAGCCAAGTCGCGTCTTCCTACAATGAGCAGTTCTTC
TRBV4-3	TRBD1	NA	TRBJ1-1	CASSQRQGANTEAFF	TGCGCCAGCAGCCAAAGACAGGGGGCCAACACTGAAGCTTTCTTT
TRBV5-1	TRBD2	NA	TRBJ2-7	CASSLVPMGTSSYEQYF	TGCGCCAGCAGCTTGGTGCCTATGGGGACTAGCTCCTACGAGCAGTACTTC
TRBV11-3	TRBD2	NA	TRBJ2-7	CASSRTRENEQYF	TGTGCCAGCAGCCGGACTAGGGAGAACGAGCAGTACTTC
TRBV7-6	TRBD1	NA	TRBJ2-3	CASSLAGTGNNYTQYF	TGTGCCAGCAGCTTAGCCGGGACAGGGAATAATTATACGCAGTATTTT
TRBV27	NA	NA	TRBJ1-2	CASSLNDLGNYGYTF	TGTGCCAGCAGTTTAAATGACCTGGGGAACTATGGCTACACCTTC
TRBV3-1/TRBV3-2	NA	NA	TRBJ1-5	CASSQRGYQPQHF	TGTGCCAGCAGCCAGCGAGGGTATCAGCCCCAGCATTTT
TRBV18	NA	NA	TRBJ1-1	CASSPQTITEAFF	TGTGCCAGCTCACCACAAACCATAACTGAAGCTTTCTTT
TRBV29-1	TRBD1	NA	TRBJ2-7	CSAEGQGKYEQYF	TGCAGCGCCGAAGGACAGGGAAAGTACGAGCAGTACTTC
TRBV27	NA	NA	TRBJ1-1	CASSLGPVTEAFF	TGTGCCAGCAGTTTGGGACCGGTGACTGAAGCTTTCTTT
TRBV7-3	TRBD1	NA	TRBJ1-1	CASRTLKTQGDGTEAFF	TGTGCCAGCAGGACCTTAAAGACACAGGGGGACGGGACTGAAGCTTTCTTT
TRBV27	NA	NA	TRBJ2-2	CASSLGEETGELFF	TGTGCCAGCAGTTTAGGGGAGGAAACCGGGGAGCTGTTTTTT
TRBV7-8	NA	NA	TRBJ2-2	CASSLKILLGREGGYTGELFF	TGTGCCAGCAGCTTAAAAATCCTCCTGGGGCGCGAAGGGGGGTACACCGGGGAGCTGTTTTTT
TRBV6-5	TRBD1	NA	TRBJ1-1	CASRAGGGNTEAFF	TGTGCCAGCAGGGCAGGGGGGGGGAACACTGAAGCTTTCTTT
TRBV6-6	TRBD1	NA	TRBJ2-5	CASSYTFPGQRETQYF	TGTGCCAGCAGTTACACCTTCCCGGGACAGAGGGAGACCCAGTACTTC
TRBV24-1	TRBD1	NA	TRBJ2-5	CATSDPRGQGETQYF	TGTGCCACCAGTGACCCCAGGGGGCAGGGTGAGACCCAGTACTTC
TRBV18	NA	NA	TRBJ2-5	CASSPRTTESETQYF	TGTGCCAGCTCACCTCGTACGACTGAATCGGAGACCCAGTACTTC
TRBV18	NA	NA	TRBJ2-5	CASSRDNQRETQYF	TGTGCCAGCTCACGGGACAACCAGCGGGAGACCCAGTACTTC
TRBV19	TRBD2	NA	TRBJ2-1	CASSRFPGLAVPNEQFF	TGTGCCAGTAGTAGATTTCCGGGACTAGCGGTTCCTAATGAGCAGTTCTTC
TRBV6-5	NA	NA	TRBJ1-1	CASRPTGFPTEAFF	TGTGCCAGCAGGCCCACAGGGTTCCCCACTGAAGCTTTCTTT
TRBV9	NA	NA	TRBJ2-7	CASNGGNSYEQYF	TGTGCCAGCAACGGGGGAAACTCCTACGAGCAGTACTTC
TRBV18	NA	NA	TRBJ2-1	CASSPPLDSPQFF	TGTGCCAGCTCACCACCTTTGGACAGCCCGCAGTTCTTC
TRBV2	NA	NA	TRBJ2-7	CASSPGRQREQYF	TGTGCCAGCAGTCCTGGGAGGCAACGCGAGCAGTACTTC
TRBV14	NA	NA	TRBJ1-1	CASSQDLRGEAFF	TGTGCCAGCAGCCAAGATTTACGGGGGGAAGCTTTCTTT
TRBV6-5	NA	NA	TRBJ2-7	CASSQVRGVTYEQYF	TGTGCCAGCAGTCAGGTGAGGGGAGTCACCTACGAGCAGTACTTC
TRBV2	TRBD1	NA	TRBJ2-2	CATDRDGGELFF	TGTGCCACGGACAGGGATGGCGGGGAGCTGTTTTTT
TRBV2	NA	NA	TRBJ2-7	CASSEENYEQYF	TGTGCCAGCAGTGAAGAAAACTACGAGCAGTACTTC
TRBV28	NA	once	TRBJ2-3	CASSSPRFSTDTQYF	TGTGCCAGCAGTTCTCCCCGTTTTAGCACAGATACGCAGTATTTT
TRBV18	NA	NA	TRBJ1-1	CASTLRGDMNTEAFF	TGTGCCAGCACGCTCAGGGGAGACATGAACACTGAAGCTTTCTTT
TRBV3-1/TRBV3-2	TRBD2	NA	TRBJ2-3	CASSHPGRLAGGLTDTQYF	TGTGCCAGCAGCCACCCCGGTAGGCTAGCGGGGGGGCTCACAGATACGCAGTATTTT
TRBV3-1/TRBV3-2	NA	NA	TRBJ2-7	CASSQDLGVRGEQYF	TGTGCCAGCAGCCAAGATCTAGGGGTAAGAGGCGAGCAGTACTTC
TRBV7-9	TRBD2	NA	TRBJ2-2	CASSLFSGGTGELFF	TGTGCCAGCAGCTTATTCTCGGGGGGCACCGGGGAGCTGTTTTTT
TRBV7-2	TRBD2	NA	TRBJ2-3	CASSLDGGNTDTQYF	TGTGCCAGCAGCTTAGACGGGGGGAATACAGATACGCAGTATTTT
TRBV5-6	NA	NA	TRBJ1-1	CASSLTRQNTEAFF	TGTGCCAGCAGCTTGACCCGGCAAAACACTGAAGCTTTCTTT
TRBV6-6	NA	NA	TRBJ1-4	CASRGTWGDEKLFF	TGTGCCAGCAGGGGGACCTGGGGGGACGAAAAACTGTTTTTT
TRBV6-4	TRBD2	NA	TRBJ2-1	CASSALPFLAGGSYNEQFF	TGTGCCAGCAGTGCATTGCCCTTTCTAGCGGGAGGATCCTACAATGAGCAGTTCTTC
TRBV10-3	NA	NA	TRBJ2-1	CAISEVRHLNYNEQFF	TGTGCCATCAGTGAGGTCAGACATTTGAATTACAATGAGCAGTTCTTC
TRBV27	NA	NA	TRBJ1-5	CASSPGNLQPQHF	TGTGCCAGCAGTCCCGGTAACTTGCAGCCCCAGCATTTT